This is a list of T cell receptor beta chains from one sample in a study of cytomegalovirus exposure and HLA in healthy donors. The method was immunoSEQ multiplex PCR; TCRdb's version includes in-frame clones alone and lacks a portion of them. The profile covers more than 80,000 clones, with 75% appearing a single time and 2.5% to 3% taken by the ten largest. Material for sequencing was PBMCs. These TCRs come from a male donor in good health and CMV-seropositive. CDR3s include the opening cysteine and the closing phenylalanine or tryptophan. Fields, in order: clone size, D gene, J gene, V gene, CDR3 DNA, CDR3 protein. The D gene is left open where the match is weak. Only part of the rows carry a size: once, few, many, or a class if the clone is expanded.

NA	NA	TRBJ1-1	TRBV6-5	TGTGCCAGCAGGAGGGGGGGCTCGGACACTGAAGCTTTCTTT	CASRRGGSDTEAFF
NA	TRBD2	TRBJ2-5	TRBV28	TGTGCCAGCAAGCGGCGGGGGGGGAATGGGACCCAGTACTTC	CASKRRGGNGTQYF
NA	TRBD1	TRBJ2-2	TRBV29-1	TGCAGCGTGGGACAGGGGGCGAACACCGGGGAGCTGTTTTTT	CSVGQGANTGELFF
NA	NA	TRBJ1-1	TRBV30	TGTGCCTGGAGTTCGAGTACTGAAGCTTTCTTT	CAWSSSTEAFF
NA	NA	TRBJ1-5	TRBV10-3	TGTGCCATCAGTCCAGTCAATCAGCCCCAGCATTTT	CAISPVNQPQHF
NA	TRBD2	TRBJ2-7	TRBV10-3	TGTGCCATCAGCGGGGGACTAGCGGGAAACTTCGAGCAGTACTTC	CAISGGLAGNFEQYF
once	NA	TRBJ1-2	TRBV5-1	TGCGCCAGCAGCTTGGAACAGGGCCACTATGGCTACACCTTC	CASSLEQGHYGYTF
NA	NA	TRBJ1-1	TRBV28	TGTGCCAGCAGTGAATTTTCAGGGTTCACTGAAGCTTTCTTT	CASSEFSGFTEAFF
NA	TRBD2	TRBJ2-2	TRBV7-7	TGTGCTAGCGGTAGCGGGAGGACCGGGGAGCTGTTTTTT	CASGSGRTGELFF
NA	NA	TRBJ1-5	TRBV25-1	TGTGCCAGCAGTGATCCCGGGGTGGTTCAGCCCCAGCATTTT	CASSDPGVVQPQHF
few	NA	TRBJ1-1	TRBV28	TGTGCCAGCAGTTTAAGCCTGAACACTGAAGCTTTCTTT	CASSLSLNTEAFF
NA	NA	TRBJ1-5	TRBV10-2	TGCGCCAGCAGTGAGGGCGGGTTGGGTCGTCAGCCCCAGCATTTT	CASSEGGLGRQPQHF
few	TRBD1	TRBJ2-7	TRBV4-1	TGCGCCAGCAGCCCAAGGGACAGCTTCTACGAGCAGTACTTC	CASSPRDSFYEQYF
NA	NA	TRBJ1-1	TRBV19	TGTGCCAGTAGCCTACCTCGGGTAAACACTGAAGCTTTCTTT	CASSLPRVNTEAFF
NA	TRBD1	TRBJ1-5	TRBV30	TGTGCCTGGAGTGGACAGGGGGATCAGCCCCAGCATTTT	CAWSGQGDQPQHF
NA	TRBD1	TRBJ2-7	TRBV11-2	TGTGCCAGCAGCCTACACGGACAGGGTGTCCCGCAGTACTTC	CASSLHGQGVPQYF
NA	NA	TRBJ1-1	TRBV7-3	TGTGCCAGCAGCCTAACCCGGGGGGCCGAAGCTTTCTTT	CASSLTRGAEAFF
NA	NA	TRBJ1-2	TRBV30	TGTGCCTGGAGGGAGAACTATGGCTACACCTTC	CAWRENYGYTF
NA	NA	TRBJ2-3	TRBV7-2	TGTGCCAGCAGCTTAAAATATGCAGATACGCAGTATTTT	CASSLKYADTQYF
NA	NA	TRBJ2-3	TRBV18	TGTGCCAGCTCACCCCCGGGACTTTCTTCTAGCACAGATACGCAGTATTTT	CASSPPGLSSSTDTQYF
NA	NA	TRBJ2-4	TRBV4-1	TGCGCCAGCAGTCGGGGGGCGGACATTCAGTACTTC	CASSRGADIQYF
once	NA	TRBJ1-2	TRBV5-6	TGTGCCAGCACCCTAGGAACTAACTATGGCTACACCTTC	CASTLGTNYGYTF
NA	TRBD1	TRBJ1-5	TRBV7-8	TGTGCCAGCAGCTTATGGGACAGGTCCTATAGCAATCAGCCCCAGCATTTT	CASSLWDRSYSNQPQHF
NA	NA	TRBJ2-7	TRBV7-2	TGTGCCAGCAGCACACAGACTATCTCTTCCTACGAGCAGTACTTC	CASSTQTISSYEQYF
NA	NA	TRBJ2-5	TRBV4-1	TGCGCCAGCAGCCAAGTAGAGGGTGGGGAGACCCAGTACTTC	CASSQVEGGETQYF
once	TRBD1	TRBJ1-1	TRBV12-5	TGTGCTAGTGGTTCCGGCAGGGGGCTCGGGAACACTGAAGCTTTCTTT	CASGSGRGLGNTEAFF
NA	TRBD2	TRBJ2-5	TRBV4-3	TGCGCCAGCAGCCCCAGGGTCGGACTAGCGGGAAACCAAGAGACCCAGTACTTC	CASSPRVGLAGNQETQYF
NA	TRBD1	TRBJ1-1	TRBV6-5	TGTGCCAGCAAACTGACAGGGGGCGCAAGCACTGAAGCTTTCTTT	CASKLTGGASTEAFF
NA	TRBD2	TRBJ2-3	TRBV4-1	TGCGCCAGCAGCCAGCTAGCGGGGGGGGGCACAGATACGCAGTATTTT	CASSQLAGGGTDTQYF